The T cell receptor (beta chain) described here comes from a study of cytomegalovirus exposure and HLA in healthy donors. Study results and caveats: What TCR beta sequences reportedly achieved was accurate prediction of HLA-A and HLA-B alleles in most subjects.

The CDR3 loop spans 17 amino acids. The V and J ends lost 4 bases and 1 base, in that order; junction bases with no gene match: 11. Germline CDR1 SGHTA, CDR2 FQGNSA. Vbeta (60) and Jbeta (13) primers were used in the PCR. This table comes from immunoSEQ multiplex PCR, and its TCRdb copy is limited to in-frame clones, with some not included. The top ten hold under 7.5% of the sample, which has some 110,000 clones, about three quarters seen once. As concerns this clone: The antigen remains unidentified.

This TCR derives from a woman in her forties or fifties in good health and CMV-seropositive. The sample taken for sequencing was PBMCs. V and J are TRBV7-2 and TRBJ1-1, with 8 bases that match TRBD1. The CDR3 sequence: CASSSLLGQGPNTEAFF. The CDR3 DNA reads as TGTGCCAGCAGCTCCCTCCTAGGACAGGGACCGAACACTGAAGCTTTCTTT.